The text below deals with one T cell receptor beta chain. Its antigen is still unknown. The entry originates in a study of T cell repertoires in aging, cancer and after chemotherapy. Whole-study results and caveats: Rebound thymic output was suggested by rising median generation probability during chemotherapy in each cancer cohort.

Rearranged V-D-J TRB sequences were amplified with a mixed TRB-A/B primer pool. One entry per CDR3 protein results from TCRdb running MiXCR on the multiplex PCR reads. The repertoire holds over a thousand distinct CDR3 sequences, with 46% as singletons. Amplification of TCR beta used genomic DNA extracted from peripheral blood. Sequenced material: blood. The receptor comes from a human donor with a blood cancer.

The CDR3 DNA follows: TGTGCCAGCAGCCAAGATTTCGGTAGGGCCCTGGGCACTGAAGCTTTCTTT. It is translated as CASSQDFGRALGTEAFF. The chain carries TRBV4-2 and TRBJ1-1, with unresolved D. V was pared by 0 bases and J by 4 bases, with 18 bases between. Germline V gene sequence: CDR1 LGHNA, CDR2 YNFKEQ. The CDR3 loop spans 17 amino acids.